A single sample gave rise to the 10 T cell receptor beta chains below, sequenced in a study of blood T cell repertoires in COVID-19. This table comes from immunoSEQ multiplex PCR, and its TCRdb copy is limited to in-frame clones, with some not included. In the table there are about 69,000 clones, 85% of which are singletons. Sequenced input: peripheral blood. The source of these receptors is a man at least 80 years old with acute or convalescent COVID-19.

This chain joins TRBV19 and TRBJ1-5; possible D gene TRBD1, 6 bases. V lost 6 bases and J lost 3, with 15 bases in between. CDR1 is LNHDA, CDR2 SQIVND, per germline (reference sequence). CDR3 size: 15 residues. CDR3 DNA sequence: TGTGCCAGTAGACCGGGACATAATAACAATCAGCCCCAGCATTTT. It codes for CASRPGHNNNQPQHF.

V usage is TRBV11-2 and J usage is TRBJ1-2, with D uncertain. The V and J ends lost 2 bases and 6 bases respectively, with 10 bases between them. This CDR3 is built from 13 residues. Germline V gene lookup returns CDR1 SGHAT and CDR2 FQNNGV. For the CDR3, the DNA is TGTGCCAGCAGCTTATTTCGGCAGGATGGCTACACCTTC. Translating gives CASSLFRQDGYTF.

This chain links TRBV7-2 with TRBJ2-7; 7 bases are a match to TRBD2. The J segment lost 0 bases and the V segment lost 2 bases, leaving 4 bases of the junction unmatched. Germline V gene data show CDR1 as SGHTA and CDR2 as FQGNSA. This CDR3 is built from 15 residues. The CDR3 bases are TGTGCCAGCAGCTTAACTAGCGTGAGCTCCTACGAGCAGTACTTC. This gives the protein CASSLTSVSSYEQYF.

The chain employs TRBV30 and TRBJ2-4; D remains unclear. CDR1 is GTSNPN and CDR2 is SVGIG in the germline V gene (reference sequence). The CDR3 loop spans 11 amino acids. V was trimmed by 5 bases and J by 6 bases, leaving 8 bases between them. CDR3 sequence: CAWSNGNIQYF. DNA of the CDR3: TGTGCCTGGTCCAACGGAAACATTCAGTACTTC.

This clone was seen a single time. This sequence joins TRBV24-1 and TRBJ1-2; 11 positions agree with TRBD1. The V and J ends lost 5 bases and 3 bases, in that order; junction bases with no gene match: 10. The length of the CDR3 is 17 residues. The germline V gene has CDR1 KGHDR and CDR2 SFDVKD. CDR3 DNA sequence: TGTGCCACCAGTGGGGGTAAGGACAGGGGGCGAGACTATGGCTACACCTTC. As protein: CATSGGKDRGRDYGYTF.

The chain recombines TRBV6-1 with TRBJ2-5; D remains unclear. Germline CDR1 reads MNHNS; CDR2 reads SASEGT. Between the trimmed V and J ends, which lost 2 bases and 5 bases, there was a span of 12 bases. The CDR3 has 14 amino acids. The CDR3 reads CASSEHSRLETQYF. DNA for the CDR3: TGTGCCAGCAGTGAACACAGCCGCCTGGAGACCCAGTACTTC.

In nucleotides, the CDR3 is TGTGCCAGCAGTTTCCCGGGATCCTCCTACAATGAGCAGTTCTTC. Protein product: CASSFPGSSYNEQFF. The rearrangement joins TRBV27 to TRBJ2-1; a weak D match, TRBD2 (5 bases). Germline V gene lookup returns CDR1 MNHEY and CDR2 SMNVEV (reference sequence). V was pared by 3 bases and J by 0 bases, with 9 bases between. The CDR3 totals 15 residues.

The gene calls are TRBV5-1 and TRBJ1-4, with 8 nucleotides matching TRBD1. The CDR3 contains 15 residues. From germline, CDR1 is SGHRS and CDR2 YFSETQ. The V and J ends lost 5 bases and 8 bases, in that order; junction bases with no gene match: 11. CDR3 sequence reads: CASRRNGQGDEKLFF. The DNA of the CDR3 is TGCGCCAGCAGGAGAAACGGACAGGGCGACGAAAAACTGTTTTTT.

This rearrangement joins TRBV15 to TRBJ2-3, with D maybe TRBD1 (6 bases). The CDR3 is 15 residues long. CDR1 LNHNV and CDR2 YYDKDF come from the germline V gene (reference sequence). The V and J ends lost 3 bases and 6 bases respectively, with 16 bases between them. CDR3 amino acids: CATSRTWGRADTQYF. The CDR3 DNA sequence: TGTGCCACCAGCAGGACCTGGGGGCGGGCGGATACGCAGTATTTT.

The rearrangement uses TRBV6-2 or TRBV6-3 and TRBJ2-2, with TRBD2 as a possible D gene (7 bases). Germline CDR1 MNHEY, CDR2 SVGEGT. The CDR3 length is 15 residues. V lost 5 bases and J lost 7, with 17 bases in between. The DNA of the CDR3 is TGTGCCAGCAGTGAGGCGGGGGCGTTCTACGGGGAGCTGTTTTTT. Encoded protein: CASSEAGAFYGELFF.